These 3 T cell receptor beta chains came from one sample sequenced in a study of blood T cell repertoires in COVID-19. Profiled with immunoSEQ multiplex PCR; TCRdb holds only in-frame clones, not every one. The sample lists approximately 90,000 clones, approximately 87% seen once, with 17% in the top ten. The sequenced sample consisted of peripheral blood. Receptor source: a human donor in a cohort sampled during active COVID-19.

The V and J genes are TRBV11-2 and TRBJ1-2, with 9 bases lining up with TRBD1. Trimming removed 5 bases from V and 6 bases from J; junction bases left unmatched: 7. The CDR3 sequence is 14 residues long. Per the germline V gene, CDR1 is SGHAT and CDR2 is FQNNGV. The CDR3 protein is CASSLGGTGNGYTF. The CDR3 DNA follows: TGTGCCAGCAGCCTGGGGGGGACAGGGAATGGCTACACCTTC.

The sample holds one count of this clone. This chain links TRBV24-1 with TRBJ2-3, with D maybe TRBD2 (7 bases). Per germline, CDR1 KGHDR and CDR2 SFDVKD. The CDR3 extends over 12 amino acids. V was shortened by 7 bases and J by 10 bases, with 14 bases between the two germline ends. The CDR3: CATSPPGGPQYF. In DNA, the CDR3 is TGTGCCACCAGCCCCCCGGGGGGCCCGCAGTATTTT.

The chain carries TRBV19 and TRBJ1-1; 7 bases map to TRBD1. The CDR3 runs to 15 residues. The germline CDR1 and CDR2 sequences are LNHDA and SQIVND (reference sequence). V lost 3 bases, J lost 3 bases, and 7 bases stayed unmatched. The CDR3 is CASSMGRGFDTEAFF. In nucleotides, the CDR3 is TGTGCCAGTAGTATGGGCAGGGGGTTCGACACTGAAGCTTTCTTT.